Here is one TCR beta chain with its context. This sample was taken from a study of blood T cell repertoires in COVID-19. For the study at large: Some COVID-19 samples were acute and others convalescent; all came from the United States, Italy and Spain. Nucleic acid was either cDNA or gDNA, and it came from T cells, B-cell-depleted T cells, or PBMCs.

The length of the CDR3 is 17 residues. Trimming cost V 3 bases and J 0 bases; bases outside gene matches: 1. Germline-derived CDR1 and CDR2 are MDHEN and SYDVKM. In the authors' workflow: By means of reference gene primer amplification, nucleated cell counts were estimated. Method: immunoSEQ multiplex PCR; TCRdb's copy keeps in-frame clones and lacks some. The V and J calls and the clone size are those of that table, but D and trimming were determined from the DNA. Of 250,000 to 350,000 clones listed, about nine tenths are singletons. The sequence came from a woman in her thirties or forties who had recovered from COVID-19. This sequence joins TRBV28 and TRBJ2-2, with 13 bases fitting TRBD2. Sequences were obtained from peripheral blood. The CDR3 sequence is CASSLGTSGANTGELFF. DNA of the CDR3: TGTGCCAGCAGTTTGGGGACTAGCGGGGCGAACACCGGGGAGCTGTTTTTT.